These T cell receptor beta chains were read from a single sample in a study of blood T cells in healthy people across ages. Each CDR3 protein is one row after TCRdb ran MiXCR on the 5' RACE reads. This repertoire shows 850,000 to 1,000,000 distinct CDR3 sequences, around 48% found once; its top ten account for 10% to 15%. The material sequenced was blood. The receptors originated from a man aged 30 to 45 in good health. Each CDR3 is given with its conserved first and last residue. The D gene is left open where the match is weak. Expanded clones are given a class, and other clones once, few, many or no size at all.

d_gene: TRBD1
v_gene: TRBV20-1
abundance: .
j_gene: TRBJ1-3
CDR3nt: TGCAGTGCTACACGACAGGGGGTTGGTTTCGGAAACACCATATATTTT
CDR3aa: CSATRQGVGFGNTIYF

d_gene: .
v_gene: TRBV6-5
abundance: .
j_gene: TRBJ1-4
CDR3nt: TGTGCCAGCAGTTCCAAGGGAAGTGCAACTAATGAAAAACTGTTTTTT
CDR3aa: CASSSKGSATNEKLFF

d_gene: TRBD1
v_gene: TRBV20-1
abundance: few
j_gene: TRBJ2-7
CDR3nt: TGCAGTGCTAGAGGACAGGGCTCCGAGCAGTACTTC
CDR3aa: CSARGQGSEQYF

d_gene: TRBD2
v_gene: TRBV27
abundance: few
j_gene: TRBJ2-3
CDR3nt: TGTGCCAGCAGCCCGGGACTAGCGGCTAGCACAGATACGCAGTATTTT
CDR3aa: CASSPGLAASTDTQYF

d_gene: .
v_gene: TRBV7-2
abundance: .
j_gene: TRBJ1-2
CDR3nt: TGTGCCAGCATACTACTCGCGGGGGCGCGTGGCTACACCTTC
CDR3aa: CASILLAGARGYTF

d_gene: .
v_gene: TRBV27
abundance: .
j_gene: TRBJ1-6
CDR3nt: TGTGCCAGCAGTTTTGGGGTCGGTTCACCCCTCCACTTT
CDR3aa: CASSFGVGSPLHF

d_gene: .
v_gene: TRBV4-2
abundance: once
j_gene: TRBJ1-4
CDR3nt: TGTGCCAGCAGCCAAGATCCCCCATGGGGCACAACTAATGAAAAACTGTTTTTT
CDR3aa: CASSQDPPWGTTNEKLFF

d_gene: TRBD1
v_gene: TRBV10-3
abundance: few
j_gene: TRBJ2-7
CDR3nt: TGTGCCATCAGCCCGGGACAGGAGAGCTCCTACGAGCAGTACTTC
CDR3aa: CAISPGQESSYEQYF

d_gene: TRBD1
v_gene: TRBV7-9
abundance: few
j_gene: TRBJ2-7
CDR3nt: TGTGCCAGCAGCTCCGGAACAGGGGCAACCTACGAGCAGTACTTC
CDR3aa: CASSSGTGATYEQYF

d_gene: TRBD2
v_gene: TRBV6-5
abundance: .
j_gene: TRBJ2-3
CDR3nt: TGTGCCAGCAGTTACCCGCCGGGACTAGCGGGGTTCTTCACAGATACGCAGTATTTT
CDR3aa: CASSYPPGLAGFFTDTQYF

d_gene: TRBD1
v_gene: TRBV20-1
abundance: .
j_gene: TRBJ1-2
CDR3nt: TGCAGTGCTAGTTCAGGGACAGACTATGGCTACACCTTC
CDR3aa: CSASSGTDYGYTF

d_gene: .
v_gene: TRBV3-1
abundance: .
j_gene: TRBJ2-2
CDR3nt: TGTGCCAGCAGCCAACCTAGCGTCGGGACCACCGGGGAGCTGTTTTTT
CDR3aa: CASSQPSVGTTGELFF

d_gene: .
v_gene: TRBV7-2
abundance: .
j_gene: TRBJ2-3
CDR3nt: TGTGCCAGCAGCCGGCCTGATGGCCCCGCAGATACGCAGTATTTT
CDR3aa: CASSRPDGPADTQYF

d_gene: TRBD1
v_gene: TRBV12-3/TRBV12-4
abundance: .
j_gene: TRBJ1-3
CDR3nt: TGTGCCAGCAGCCCCCCAGGGGGGACGTCCGGAAACACCATATATTTT
CDR3aa: CASSPPGGTSGNTIYF

d_gene: .
v_gene: TRBV4-1
abundance: .
j_gene: TRBJ1-1
CDR3nt: TGCGCCAGCAGCCAACCCTTTCTTAGGGACACTGAAGCTTTCTTT
CDR3aa: CASSQPFLRDTEAFF

d_gene: TRBD2
v_gene: TRBV28
abundance: .
j_gene: TRBJ2-7
CDR3nt: TGTGCCAGCGGATGGGGGGGGGCCTACGAGCAGTACTTC
CDR3aa: CASGWGGAYEQYF

d_gene: TRBD1
v_gene: TRBV12-3/TRBV12-4
abundance: few
j_gene: TRBJ2-1
CDR3nt: TGTGCCAGCAGCCTAGGACAGGGACTCGAGCAGTTCTTC
CDR3aa: CASSLGQGLEQFF

d_gene: .
v_gene: TRBV4-1
abundance: few
j_gene: TRBJ2-7
CDR3nt: TGCGCCAGCAGCCAAGCTTCCCAACAGGTCTACGAGCAGTACTTC
CDR3aa: CASSQASQQVYEQYF

d_gene: TRBD2
v_gene: TRBV28
abundance: .
j_gene: TRBJ2-1
CDR3nt: TGTGCCAGCAGCCCTGAAGCGGGGGGCCAATACAATGAGCAGTTCTTC
CDR3aa: CASSPEAGGQYNEQFF

d_gene: TRBD1
v_gene: TRBV6-2/TRBV6-3
abundance: .
j_gene: TRBJ1-5
CDR3nt: TGTGCCAGCAGTCGGTCCGACAGGGGGCTTGGCAATCAGCCCCAGCATTTT
CDR3aa: CASSRSDRGLGNQPQHF

d_gene: .
v_gene: TRBV20-1
abundance: .
j_gene: TRBJ2-1
CDR3nt: TGCAGTCCTAGAATCCCAGGGGTTAATGAGCAGTTCTTC
CDR3aa: CSPRIPGVNEQFF

d_gene: TRBD2
v_gene: TRBV29-1
abundance: few
j_gene: TRBJ2-3
CDR3nt: TGCAGCGTTGCTACGAGGGAGCGGGGGGCTCCAGATACGCAGTATTTT
CDR3aa: CSVATRERGAPDTQYF

d_gene: .
v_gene: TRBV6-1
abundance: .
j_gene: TRBJ1-1
CDR3nt: TGTGCCAGCGGCCCCGGGACACCCGACACTGAAGCTTTCTTT
CDR3aa: CASGPGTPDTEAFF

d_gene: .
v_gene: TRBV4-1
abundance: once
j_gene: TRBJ2-7
CDR3nt: TGCGCCAGCAGCCTCACCGGGGGGACAGGACACGAGCAGTACTTC
CDR3aa: CASSLTGGTGHEQYF

d_gene: .
v_gene: TRBV2
abundance: .
j_gene: TRBJ2-5
CDR3nt: TGTGCCAGCAGAGAGGGACGGGAAACGTTCGAAGAGACCCAGTACTTC
CDR3aa: CASREGRETFEETQYF

d_gene: .
v_gene: TRBV20-1
abundance: .
j_gene: TRBJ1-5
CDR3nt: TGCAGTGCTGGAGGACATGGCAATCAGCCCCAGCATTTT
CDR3aa: CSAGGHGNQPQHF

d_gene: TRBD1
v_gene: TRBV7-9
abundance: .
j_gene: TRBJ1-2
CDR3nt: TGTGCCAGCAGCTTAGCAGGACAGGGGAATGGCTACACCTTC
CDR3aa: CASSLAGQGNGYTF

d_gene: TRBD2
v_gene: TRBV29-1
abundance: .
j_gene: TRBJ2-7
CDR3nt: TGCAGCGCCCGACTAGCGGCCTACGAGCAGTACTTC
CDR3aa: CSARLAAYEQYF

d_gene: .
v_gene: TRBV20-1
abundance: .
j_gene: TRBJ1-4
CDR3nt: TGCAGTGCTAGGTCTATAACAGCAACTAATGAAAAACTGTTTTTT
CDR3aa: CSARSITATNEKLFF

d_gene: TRBD2
v_gene: TRBV6-6
abundance: .
j_gene: TRBJ2-1
CDR3nt: TGTGCCAGCAGCCGACTAGCCAATGAGCAGTTCTTC
CDR3aa: CASSRLANEQFF

d_gene: .
v_gene: TRBV7-2
abundance: .
j_gene: TRBJ2-6
CDR3nt: TGTGCCAGCACTCCGAAAAGGGGCTCTGGGGCCAACGTCCTGACTTTC
CDR3aa: CASTPKRGSGANVLTF

d_gene: TRBD1
v_gene: TRBV4-3
abundance: .
j_gene: TRBJ1-2
CDR3nt: TGCGCCAGCAGCCAATACAGGGGCTATGGCTACACCTTC
CDR3aa: CASSQYRGYGYTF

d_gene: .
v_gene: TRBV12-3/TRBV12-4
abundance: .
j_gene: TRBJ1-2
CDR3nt: TGTGCCAGCACCCATCCGACCAGGCGCTATGGCTACACCTTC
CDR3aa: CASTHPTRRYGYTF

d_gene: TRBD1
v_gene: TRBV10-3
abundance: .
j_gene: TRBJ2-7
CDR3nt: TGTGCCATCAGGGGGACAGACTTTAACGAGCAGTACTTC
CDR3aa: CAIRGTDFNEQYF

d_gene: .
v_gene: TRBV6-1
abundance: .
j_gene: TRBJ2-1
CDR3nt: TGTGCCAGCAGTGAAAGGGATAGGGGTGAGCAGTTCTTC
CDR3aa: CASSERDRGEQFF

d_gene: TRBD1
v_gene: TRBV20-1
abundance: .
j_gene: TRBJ1-6
CDR3nt: TGCAGTGCTAGAAGACAGGGTAATTCACCCCTCCACTTT
CDR3aa: CSARRQGNSPLHF

d_gene: .
v_gene: TRBV7-2
abundance: .
j_gene: TRBJ2-7
CDR3nt: TGTGCCAGCAGCTCGCCCGGGGGAGGTCACTACGAGCAGTACTTC
CDR3aa: CASSSPGGGHYEQYF

d_gene: .
v_gene: TRBV29-1
abundance: few
j_gene: TRBJ2-5
CDR3nt: TGCAGCGCTATGACTAGGAGTGAAGAGACCCAGTACTTC
CDR3aa: CSAMTRSEETQYF

d_gene: .
v_gene: TRBV7-2
abundance: few
j_gene: TRBJ1-5
CDR3nt: TGTGCCAGCAGCTTGCAGTTCAATCAGCCCCAGCATTTT
CDR3aa: CASSLQFNQPQHF

d_gene: TRBD1
v_gene: TRBV5-6
abundance: few
j_gene: TRBJ1-2
CDR3nt: TGTGCCAGCAGCGGGGGACAGGGTGGCGGCTACACCTTC
CDR3aa: CASSGGQGGGYTF

d_gene: .
v_gene: TRBV4-3
abundance: .
j_gene: TRBJ1-2
CDR3nt: TGCGCCAGCAGCCAAGCCGAGGCGGGATCTCACTATGGCTACACCTTC
CDR3aa: CASSQAEAGSHYGYTF

d_gene: TRBD1
v_gene: TRBV27
abundance: few
j_gene: TRBJ2-3
CDR3nt: TGTGCCAGCAGTTACAGGGGCGGTGCAGATACGCAGTATTTT
CDR3aa: CASSYRGGADTQYF

d_gene: .
v_gene: TRBV10-3
abundance: .
j_gene: TRBJ1-6
CDR3nt: TGTGCCATCAGAGATTTTATTCACGGCGCACTTGCGCCCCTCCACTTT
CDR3aa: CAIRDFIHGALAPLHF

d_gene: TRBD2
v_gene: TRBV6-2/TRBV6-3
abundance: .
j_gene: TRBJ2-5
CDR3nt: TGTGCCAGCAGTTCATTGAGGACTAGCGATCAAGAGACCCAGTACTTC
CDR3aa: CASSSLRTSDQETQYF

d_gene: TRBD1
v_gene: TRBV7-7
abundance: .
j_gene: TRBJ2-1
CDR3nt: TGTGCTAGCAGCCCGGACGGACAGGGGCTTCATGAGCAGTTCTTC
CDR3aa: CASSPDGQGLHEQFF

d_gene: .
v_gene: TRBV4-2
abundance: few
j_gene: TRBJ1-2
CDR3nt: TGTGCCAGCAGCCAAGCATCCAGGAATTCTGGCTACACCTTC
CDR3aa: CASSQASRNSGYTF

d_gene: TRBD1
v_gene: TRBV2
abundance: .
j_gene: TRBJ1-2
CDR3nt: TGTGCCAGTGGGGGACAGCCTACGGGCTATGGCTACACCTTC
CDR3aa: CASGGQPTGYGYTF

d_gene: TRBD1
v_gene: TRBV28
abundance: few
j_gene: TRBJ2-1
CDR3nt: TGTGCCAGCAGTTCCCGGGGACAGGGCTACAATGAGCAGTTCTTC
CDR3aa: CASSSRGQGYNEQFF

d_gene: TRBD2
v_gene: TRBV12-3/TRBV12-4
abundance: few
j_gene: TRBJ2-1
CDR3nt: TGTGCCAGCAGTCCCCTTCGCGGGGGGGCGTCTGAGCAGTTCTTC
CDR3aa: CASSPLRGGASEQFF

d_gene: .
v_gene: TRBV12-3/TRBV12-4
abundance: .
j_gene: TRBJ1-2
CDR3nt: TGTGCCAGCAGCGCTCATTATAGCTACACCTTC
CDR3aa: CASSAHYSYTF

d_gene: .
v_gene: TRBV28
abundance: .
j_gene: TRBJ1-4
CDR3nt: TGTGCCAGCAGTTTAGCGTGGTCAACTAATGAAAAACTGTTTTTT
CDR3aa: CASSLAWSTNEKLFF

d_gene: .
v_gene: TRBV20-1
abundance: .
j_gene: TRBJ2-5
CDR3nt: TGCAGTGCTCTCGATGCCCTAAGCGAGACCCAGTACTTC
CDR3aa: CSALDALSETQYF

d_gene: .
v_gene: TRBV5-1
abundance: .
j_gene: TRBJ2-1
CDR3nt: TGCGCCAGCAGCAATGACCGGACGGGTGAGCAGTTCTTC
CDR3aa: CASSNDRTGEQFF

d_gene: .
v_gene: TRBV20-1
abundance: few
j_gene: TRBJ1-1
CDR3nt: TGCAGTGCGACGAGAGGGGGGAACACTGAAGCTTTCTTT
CDR3aa: CSATRGGNTEAFF

d_gene: TRBD1
v_gene: TRBV20-1
abundance: .
j_gene: TRBJ1-5
CDR3nt: TGCAGTGCTAGAGATCACGGACAGGGGGTTAATCAGCCCCAGCATTTT
CDR3aa: CSARDHGQGVNQPQHF

d_gene: TRBD1
v_gene: TRBV24-1
abundance: .
j_gene: TRBJ2-1
CDR3nt: TGTGCCACCAGTGATCGACAGGGAGTTGAGCAGTTCTTC
CDR3aa: CATSDRQGVEQFF

d_gene: .
v_gene: TRBV27
abundance: few
j_gene: TRBJ2-2
CDR3nt: TGTGCCAGCAGTTTCCGGGGTCTCACCGGGGAGCTGTTTTTT
CDR3aa: CASSFRGLTGELFF

d_gene: TRBD1
v_gene: TRBV2
abundance: few
j_gene: TRBJ1-4
CDR3nt: TGTGCCAGCAGAACCGGGACAGGGAAGGCTAATGAAAAACTGTTTTTT
CDR3aa: CASRTGTGKANEKLFF